A single TCR beta chain is shown here with its context. The data were taken from a study of blood T cell repertoires in COVID-19. Sequencing used immunoSEQ multiplex PCR; TCRdb keeps in-frame clones, though not all of them. The sample consists of approximately 300,000 clones, 89% of them appearing once. The TCR originated in a man between 18 and 35 years old who had recovered from COVID-19. What was sequenced was peripheral blood.

Here the CDR3 reads CASSPFQGADGGYTF. In DNA, the CDR3 is TGTGCCAGCTCACCATTTCAGGGGGCAGATGGTGGCTACACCTTC. V usage is TRBV18 and J usage is TRBJ1-2; TRBD1 agrees at 8 bases. The ends lost 2 bases at V and 7 bases at J; junction bases unmatched: 9. This CDR3 is 15 amino acids long. Germline V lookup: CDR1 KGHSH, CDR2 LQKENI.